This entry features one T cell receptor (beta chain) sequence. Its antigen is unidentified. The data were produced by immunoSEQ multiplex PCR, yet TCRdb's version contains in-frame clones alone and is incomplete. The top ten clones hold 0.95% to 1.3% of a sample with approximately 180,000 clones, approximately 92% of them seen once. This entry belongs to a study of T cell responses to AZD1222 COVID-19 vaccine. Study-level results: Repertoire samples came only from after the peak T cell response. Spike-specific TCR repertoires showed rising breadth and depth after two AZD1222 doses. It should be noted that donors were predominantly white British and more often female, and clonal diversity was possibly underestimated.

This CDR3 is built from 12 residues. Trimming stripped 4 bases from V and 8 bases from J, with 11 bases between. Per germline, CDR1 SNHLY and CDR2 FYNNEI. The source is an adult who received the MenACWY meningococcal vaccine as a control. The rearrangement uses TRBV2 and TRBJ1-2, with D unresolved. Sequences were derived from peripheral blood, sampled 28 days after the second dose of the MenACWY control vaccine. CDR3 bases: TGTGCCAGCAGTGGCAACCAAGGGGGCTACACCTTC. It yields the protein CASSGNQGGYTF.